This T cell receptor (beta chain) is drawn from a study of OX40 agonist ivuxolimab in advanced cancers. Study-level points and caveats: Both blood CD4+ and CD8+ T cells showed clonal growth by week 6 at 0.1 to 3.0 mg/kg.

Generated by immunoSEQ multiplex PCR, the TCRdb table keeps only in-frame clones and is missing some. The sample lists under 95,000 clones, approximately 90% seen once, with about 0.2% in the top ten. Germline V gene lookup returns CDR1 GTSNPN and CDR2 SVGIG (reference sequence). Trimming removed 0 bases at V and 3 bases at J, with 17 bases between. The CDR3 consists of 16 residues. Comments on this clone: What it binds is not known.

The sequencing used CD4+ or CD8+ T cells sorted from blood, collected in a trial of the OX40 agonist ivuxolimab. This chain joins TRBV30 and TRBJ1-2; D is unclear. The TCR originated in an adult with an advanced solid tumor such as melanoma, head and neck, liver or kidney cancer. CDR3 nucleotides: TGTGCCTGGAGTGTACCCCTCCGACGGGCGGACTATGGCTACACCTTC. This encodes CAWSVPLRRADYGYTF.